A single sample gave rise to the 18 T cell receptor beta chains below, sequenced in a study of early T cells in non-severe SARS-CoV-2 infection. TCRdb fed the 5' RACE reads into MiXCR, producing one record per CDR3 protein. The data contain approximately 77,000 distinct CDR3 sequences, less than 15% of them singletons. The sample taken for sequencing was whole blood. The receptors were sampled from an adult who was a healthcare worker with PCR-confirmed SARS-CoV-2 infection or an uninfected control (not recorded which).

This clonotype was seen ten or more times. V and J are TRBV11-2 and TRBJ2-7, with a weak D call TRBD1 (5 bases). V was pared by 7 bases and J by 2 bases, with 15 bases between. The germline V gene encodes CDR1 SGHAT and CDR2 FQNNGV. This CDR3 comprises 14 residues. DNA of the CDR3: TGTGCCAGCACACAGGTTTTGGCAACCTACGAGCAGTACTTC. Translating it yields CASTQVLATYEQYF. The full variable domain, its missing parts supplied by reference TRBV11-2 and TRBJ2-7, is EAGVAQSPRYKIIEKRQSVAFWCNPISGHATLYWYQQILGQGPKLLIQFQNNGVVDDSQLPKDRFSAERLKGVDSTLKIQPAKLEDSAVYLCASTQVLATYEQYFGPGTRLTVT.

This clonotype was observed at least ten times. The J gene is TRBJ2-7, the V gene TRBV29-1; D gene unclear. The CDR3 extends over 13 amino acids. V lost 4 bases and J lost 0, with 10 bases in between. Germline values: CDR1 SQVTM, CDR2 ANQGSEA. In DNA form, the CDR3 reads TGCAGCGTTGTTGACGTAAGCTCCTACGAGCAGTACTTC. Its protein is CSVVDVSSYEQYF.

The chain uses TRBV5-5 and TRBJ2-7, with D unresolved. Germline V gene data show CDR1 as SGHKS and CDR2 as YYEKEE (reference sequence). Deletions cut 1 base from V and 3 bases from J, with 5 bases between. The CDR3 is 12 residues long. CDR3 sequence reads: CASSLKSYEQYF. The CDR3 DNA is TGTGCCAGCAGCTTGAAGAGCTACGAGCAGTACTTC.

The CDR3 sequence is CSARNPLAGGYNEQFF. The CDR3 DNA is TGCAGTGCTAGAAACCCCCTAGCGGGAGGGTACAATGAGCAGTTCTTC. The V and J genes are TRBV20-1 and TRBJ2-1, with TRBD2 matching over 12 bases. Germline V gene sequence: CDR1 DFQATT, CDR2 SNEGSKA (reference sequence). V was clipped by 2 bases and J by 4 bases; unmatched bases: 6. The length of the CDR3 is 16 residues.

The gene calls are TRBV28 and TRBJ2-3, with D possibly being TRBD2 (5 bases). CDR1 MDHEN and CDR2 SYDVKM come from the germline V gene. The CDR3 covers 15 residues. Trimming took off 6 bases at V and 0 bases at J, with 13 bases between the two ends. DNA for the CDR3: TGTGCCAGCAGCCGCAGCGGTCCTAGCACAGATACGCAGTATTTT. Residues: CASSRSGPSTDTQYF.

This chain joins TRBV7-6 and TRBJ1-1; D is unclear. From germline, CDR1 is SGHVS and CDR2 FNYEAQ. V dropped 5 bases and J dropped 7 bases, with 14 bases sitting between them. The CDR3 is made up of 13 amino acids. DNA for the CDR3: TGTGCCAGCAGCCGTCTCGGATCGGATGAAGCTTTCTTT. Its protein product is CASSRLGSDEAFF.

About this clonotype itself: As the CDR3 is not closed by the conserved phenylalanine or tryptophan, this likely results from a read error. This rearrangement joins TRBV11-2 to TRBJ2-1, with D hard to call. This CDR3 spans 15 amino acids. Germline V CDR1 and CDR2: SGHAT, FQNNGV. Deletions cut 3 bases from V and 0 bases from J, with 9 bases between. CDR3 sequence reads: CASSLSGSSYNEQFY. In DNA, the CDR3 is TGTGCCAGCAGCTTGTCGGGTAGCTCCTACAATGAGCAGTTCTAC.

CDR3 in amino acids: CASSQDLRMPNEKLFF. CDR3 bases: TGTGCCAGCAGCCAAGATTTGAGGATGCCTAATGAAAAACTGTTTTTT. The chain recombines TRBV3-1 with TRBJ1-4; unclear D gene. V was shortened by 0 bases and J by 3 bases, with 11 bases between the two germline ends. This CDR3 spans 16 amino acids. Per germline, CDR1 LGHDT and CDR2 YNNKEL (reference sequence).

This clonotype occurred many times. J is TRBJ2-5 and V is TRBV12-3 or TRBV12-4, with D unresolved. V lost 0 bases, J lost 2 bases, and 13 bases lay in between. The CDR3 runs to 16 residues. The CDR3: CASSLALLDGQETQYF. CDR3 nucleotides: TGTGCCAGCAGTTTAGCGCTGTTGGACGGGCAAGAGACCCAGTACTTC.

This clonotype was seen a few times. The V and J genes are TRBV10-1 and TRBJ1-1; 8 bases match TRBD1. V was clipped by 4 bases and J by 4 bases; unmatched bases: 5. This CDR3 is 14 amino acids long. Germline lookup yields CDR1 WNHNN and CDR2 SYGVQD (reference sequence). The CDR3 loop is CASSASRGLTEAFF. In DNA form, the CDR3 reads TGCGCCAGCAGTGCGAGCAGGGGGCTCACTGAAGCTTTCTTT.

The V gene is TRBV5-1, the J gene TRBJ2-5; 9 bases match TRBD1. Germline V gene data show CDR1 as SGHRS and CDR2 as YFSETQ. This CDR3 comprises 14 residues. With 2 bases clipped from V and 1 base from J, the junction kept 0 bases outside the gene matches. The CDR3 region is CASSLQGAQETQYF. The CDR3 DNA follows: TGCGCCAGCAGCTTACAGGGGGCCCAAGAGACCCAGTACTTC.

This clonotype was recorded at least ten times. V usage is TRBV20-1 and J usage is TRBJ2-3; possible D gene TRBD2, 7 bases. This CDR3 is 14 amino acids long. Trimming pared 6 bases from V and 2 bases from J, leaving 15 bases between. Looked up from germline, CDR1 is DFQATT and CDR2 is SNEGSKA (reference sequence). CDR3 residues: CSAEGGVITDTQYF. The CDR3 nucleotides read TGCAGTGCAGAGGGGGGGGTGATCACAGATACGCAGTATTTT.

This clonotype was found many times. The V call is TRBV3-1, the J call TRBJ1-5, with D uncertain. V was pared by 3 bases and J by 5 bases, with 11 bases between. Germline CDR1 is LGHDT and CDR2 is YNNKEL (reference sequence). The CDR3 sequence is 14 residues long. The CDR3 is CASSHGRQDQPQHF. The CDR3 DNA is TGTGCCAGCAGCCATGGCAGGCAGGATCAGCCCCAGCATTTT.

This clonotype was observed a handful of times. The gene calls are TRBV7-9 and TRBJ2-2; TRBD2 agrees at 7 bases. Trimming at V came to 5 bases and at J to 0 bases, leaving 3 bases not matched to a gene. The germline CDR1 and CDR2 sequences are SEHNR and FQNEAQ (reference sequence). The CDR3 is made up of 15 amino acids. DNA for the CDR3: TGTGCCAGCAGCCGGAGCGGGACGAACACCGGGGAGCTGTTTTTT. Its protein product is CASSRSGTNTGELFF.

The CDR3 bases are TGTGCCAGCATTCTGAGCCTTAGCGTTACCACAGATACGCAGTATTTT. This codes for CASILSLSVTTDTQYF. V and J are TRBV25-1 and TRBJ2-3; D is possibly TRBD2 (5 bases). CDR1 and CDR2 from the germline V gene are MGHDK and SYGVNS. The CDR3 covers 16 residues. V was trimmed by 7 bases and J by 2 bases, leaving 19 bases between them.

This clonotype was observed a few times. The rearrangement links TRBV29-1 to TRBJ2-7; the match to TRBD2 covers 8 bases. CDR1 SQVTM and CDR2 ANQGSEA come from the germline V gene. J lost 0 bases, V lost 1 base, and 5 bases had no gene match. This CDR3 is built from 15 residues. The CDR3 sequence: CSVEVGGRRSYEQYF. CDR3 bases: TGCAGCGTTGAAGTCGGCGGGAGGCGCTCCTACGAGCAGTACTTC.

This clonotype has a handful of counts. This chain links TRBV27 with TRBJ2-1; D may match TRBD1 or TRBD2 (5 bases each). V lost 4 bases, J lost 8 bases, and 21 bases lay in between. The CDR3 is 16 residues long. The V gene's germline CDR1 is MNHEY and CDR2 SMNVEV (reference sequence). The CDR3 DNA reads as TGTGCCAGCAGTTACCTCCCCCGGGACCGGGCTGATGAGCAGTTCTTC. This encodes CASSYLPRDRADEQFF.

This clonotype appeared a few times. The chain is built from TRBV7-2 and TRBJ2-7; D remains ambiguous. The CDR3 consists of 13 residues. Looked up from germline, CDR1 is SGHTA and CDR2 is FQGNSA. V gave up 4 bases and J gave up 2 bases, with 9 bases separating them. In nucleotides, the CDR3 is TGTGCCAGCAGCTCGCTCATTGCCTACGAGCAGTACTTC. Protein sequence: CASSSLIAYEQYF.